The 2 T cell receptor beta chains below were found in one sample sequenced in a study of CD8+ T cells in alopecia areata. The sequencing template was cDNA reverse transcribed from extracted RNA. Only in-frame clones appear in the TCRdb table, and some are missing; sequencing was by immunoSEQ multiplex PCR. The sample lists around 140,000 clones; roughly 46% were seen once. The specimen comprised CD4+ T cells sorted from blood, sampled at week 0. These receptors came from a human donor with alopecia areata.

The genes are TRBV7-9 and TRBJ1-2, with D hard to call. V shed 3 bases and J shed 8 bases, with 16 bases lying between them. CDR1 and CDR2 from the germline V gene are SEHNR and FQNEAQ (reference sequence). This CDR3 is 14 amino acids long. CDR3 sequence: CASSFNTGEGGYTF. CDR3 in DNA: TGTGCCAGCAGCTTCAATACCGGGGAGGGCGGCTACACCTTC.

This chain connects TRBV28 to TRBJ2-3; D remains ambiguous. CDR3 length: 15 amino acids. V lost 3 bases and J 6 bases, leaving 16 bases between the germline ends. CDR1 is MDHEN, CDR2 SYDVKM, per germline. CDR3: CASSLKRPWSDTQYF. The CDR3 nucleotides are TGTGCCAGCAGTTTGAAGCGCCCATGGTCGGATACGCAGTATTTT.